The clone carrying this T cell receptor (beta chain) was seen only a few times. Antigen specificity is unknown. This sample is part of a study of shared clonotypes between healthy human individuals. General observations from the study: Generation probabilities of non-shared clonotypes were lower (relative to those shared by all four donors).

The length of the CDR3 is 14 residues. Germline V gives CDR1 MNHNS, CDR2 SASEGT. After removal of 6 bases from V and 4 bases from J, the junction contained 8 bases not matched to a gene. Repertoires were generated with immunoSEQ multiplex PCR, while TCRdb's copy carries only in-frame clones and drops some. The table lists around 750,000 clones, approximately 74% of them singletons. The receptor was derived from a woman younger than 45 in good health. The specimen was memory CD4+ T cells sorted from blood. Stated subset: CD45RA-negative fraction. The J gene is TRBJ1-1, the V gene TRBV6-1; 7 nucleotides align to TRBD1. The CDR3 protein is CASRTLQGSTEAFF. In DNA, the CDR3 is TGTGCCAGCAGGACTCTACAGGGGTCCACTGAAGCTTTCTTT.